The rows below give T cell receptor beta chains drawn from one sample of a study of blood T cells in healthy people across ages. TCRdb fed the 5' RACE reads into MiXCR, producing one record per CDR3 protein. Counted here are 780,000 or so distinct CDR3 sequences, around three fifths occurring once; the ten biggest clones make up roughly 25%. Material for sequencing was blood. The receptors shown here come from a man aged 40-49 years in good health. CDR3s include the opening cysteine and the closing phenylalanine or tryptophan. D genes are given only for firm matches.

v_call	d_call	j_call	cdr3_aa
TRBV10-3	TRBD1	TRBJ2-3	CAISGTKTGGVGTDTQYF
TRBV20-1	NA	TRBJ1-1	CSASNNLGVSTEAFF
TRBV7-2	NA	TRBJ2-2	CASSLALGADLTGELFF
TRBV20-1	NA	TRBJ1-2	CSARDLRDPGWGNYGYTF
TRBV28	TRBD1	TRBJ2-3	CASSLVAGGEDTQYF
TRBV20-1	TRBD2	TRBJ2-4	CSASGGAAKNIQYF
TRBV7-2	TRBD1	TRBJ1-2	CASSSSGTGLNYGYTF
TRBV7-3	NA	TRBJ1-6	CASSLSDSLNSPLHF
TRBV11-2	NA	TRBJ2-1	CASSLGWVNEQFF
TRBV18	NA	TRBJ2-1	CASSAGSSGSYNEQFF
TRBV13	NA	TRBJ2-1	CASNTPTRSSYNEQFF
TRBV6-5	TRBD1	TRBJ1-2	CASSKRRTGGNYGYTF
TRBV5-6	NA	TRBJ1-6	CASSPRRSPLHF
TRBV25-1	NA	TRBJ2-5	CASSPRRNQETQYF
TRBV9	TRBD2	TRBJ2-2	CASSARAGANTGELFF
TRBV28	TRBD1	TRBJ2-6	CASSLYLDRRSISGANVLTF
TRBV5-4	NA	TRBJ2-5	CASSRRESAETQYF
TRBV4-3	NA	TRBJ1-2	CASSQGGVRGYTF
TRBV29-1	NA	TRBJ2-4	CSVRGLVAKNIQYF
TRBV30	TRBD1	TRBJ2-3	CAWSPKGQGRPDTQYF
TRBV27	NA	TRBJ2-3	CASSSIYTDTQYF
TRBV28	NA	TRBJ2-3	CASRPLDRSGADTQYF
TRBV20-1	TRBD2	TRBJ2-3	CSARVWSAGGRLDTQYF
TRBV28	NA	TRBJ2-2	CASSLMGLADHTGELFF
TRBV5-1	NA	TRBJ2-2	CASSLEYRGSGELFF
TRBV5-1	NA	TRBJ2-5	CASSDPEGALETQYF
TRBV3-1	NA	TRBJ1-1	CASSQGGATEAFF
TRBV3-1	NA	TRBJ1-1	CASSHGDRRTEAFF
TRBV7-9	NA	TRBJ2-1	CASSAGRTNEQFF